These 18 T cell receptor beta chains originate from one sample sequenced in a study of shared clonotypes between healthy human individuals. Measured with immunoSEQ multiplex PCR; TCRdb has only the in-frame clones, and not every one. The sample lists approximately 2.5 million clones, around 94% occurring once. The specimen was naive CD4+ T cells sorted from blood. Subset denoted: CD45RA+ positively selected. The receptors come from a man younger than 35 in good health.

This chain uses TRBV19 with TRBJ2-4; D possibly corresponds to TRBD2 (6 bases). CDR3 length: 13 residues. Per the germline V gene, CDR1 is LNHDA and CDR2 is SQIVND (reference sequence). V lost 7 bases and J 6 bases, leaving 13 bases between the germline ends. CDR3 residues: CASMGGSGNIQYF. CDR3 sequence (DNA): TGTGCCAGTATGGGGGGATCTGGAAACATTCAGTACTTC.

The chain couples TRBV6-6 to TRBJ2-2, with TRBD2 as a possible D gene (5 bases). The CDR3 has 15 residues. CDR1 is MNHNY and CDR2 is SVGAGI in the germline V gene (reference sequence). V lost 6 bases and J 0 bases, leaving 11 bases between the germline ends. The CDR3 nucleotides read TGTGCCAGCAGAACCGGGATCCCGAACACCGGGGAGCTGTTTTTT. Translated, it gives CASRTGIPNTGELFF.

V and J are TRBV7-2 and TRBJ2-5; no definite D call. The CDR3 runs to 15 residues. V was shortened by 6 bases and J by 1 base, with 15 bases between the two germline ends. The germline gives CDR1 SGHTA, CDR2 FQGNSA. DNA of the CDR3: TGTGCCAGCAGGCGAGGAAAGGCCCCCCAAGAGACCCAGTACTTC. This encodes CASRRGKAPQETQYF.

The rearrangement uses TRBV5-1 and TRBJ2-1; TRBD1 might be the D (6 bases). V lost 0 bases to trimming and J lost 8 bases, with 15 bases between them. There are 15 residues in the CDR3. Germline assignment: CDR1 SGHRS and CDR2 YFSETQ. CDR3 region: CASSLEQGNFYEQFF. For the CDR3, the DNA is TGCGCCAGCAGCTTGGAACAGGGTAACTTCTATGAGCAGTTCTTC.

The chain recombines TRBV7-2 with TRBJ1-6, with 7 bases matching TRBD1. The J segment lost 6 bases and the V segment lost 5 bases, leaving 1 base of the junction unmatched. In germline, CDR1 is SGHTA, CDR2 FQGNSA. This CDR3 is 13 amino acids long. CDR3 sequence: CASSDRANSPLHF. The CDR3 DNA reads as TGTGCCAGCAGCGACAGGGCTAATTCACCCCTCCACTTT. The variable domain in full, completed from reference TRBV7-2 and TRBJ1-6, reads GAGVSQSPSNKVTEKGKDVELRCDPISGHTALYWYRQSLGQGLEFLIYFQGNSAPDKSGLPSDRFSAERTGGSVSTLTIQRTQQEDSAVYLCASSDRANSPLHFGNGTRLTVT.

In this sample, this clone turned up a few times. The V call is TRBV6-1, the J call TRBJ1-5, with D tentatively TRBD1 (6 bases). Trimming pared 6 bases from V and 2 bases from J, leaving 14 bases between. CDR1 and CDR2 (germline): MNHNS, SASEGT. The CDR3 length is 15 residues. The CDR3 DNA sequence: TGTGCCAGCAGGGACAGCCCCGGGGGCAATCAGCCCCAGCATTTT. It encodes CASRDSPGGNQPQHF.

V and J are TRBV19 and TRBJ2-4; 7 bases align to TRBD1. CDR1 is LNHDA and CDR2 is SQIVND in the germline V gene (reference sequence). The CDR3 is 15 residues long. The ends lost 5 bases at V and 7 bases at J; junction bases unmatched: 11. The CDR3 DNA reads as TGTGCCAGTAGTCCCGTGGACAGGTGGGCGAACATTCAGTACTTC. Translated, it gives CASSPVDRWANIQYF.

The chain has TRBV11-3 and TRBJ2-3; possible D gene TRBD1, 5 bases. V lost 2 bases to trimming and J lost 0 bases, with 12 bases between them. Germline V gene sequence: CDR1 SGHNT, CDR2 YENEEA. CDR3 length equals 16 residues. The CDR3 is CASSLRQKSSTDTQYF. The CDR3 nucleotides read TGTGCCAGCAGCTTAAGACAGAAATCTAGCACAGATACGCAGTATTTT.

In its sample, this clone was seen a few times. The chain joins TRBV19 to TRBJ1-5; 7 nucleotides match TRBD1. V was pared by 7 bases and J by 2 bases, with 5 bases of the junction left unmatched. This CDR3 is built from 14 residues. Per the germline V gene, CDR1 is LNHDA and CDR2 is SQIVND (reference sequence). The CDR3 here is CASNRDSRNQPQHF. The CDR3 bases are TGTGCCAGTAACAGGGACAGCCGCAATCAGCCCCAGCATTTT.

As regards this clone: The junction departs from the called germline gene at one end, perhaps through a read error. The rearrangement joins TRBV7-7 to TRBJ2-7; 11 bases are shared with TRBD2. Germline loops: CDR1 SSHAT, CDR2 FNYEAQ (reference sequence). The CDR3 length is 15 residues. CDR3 sequence: CASSPIAGGPHEQYF. In DNA, the CDR3 is TGTGCTAGCAGCCCTATAGCGGGGGGGCCCCACGAGCAGTACTTC. The variable domain in full, completed from reference TRBV7-7 and TRBJ2-7, reads GAGVSQSPRYKVTKRGQDVTLRCDPISSHATLYWYQQALGQGPEFLTYFNYEAQPDKSGLPSDRFSAERPEGSISTLTIQRTEQRDSAMYRCASSPIAGGPHEQYFGPGTRLTVT.

The rearrangement joins TRBV27 to TRBJ2-5; 8 nucleotides align to TRBD1. V shed 6 bases and J 4 bases; nucleotides not matched to a gene: 16. The CDR3 covers 17 residues. The germline CDR1 and CDR2 sequences are MNHEY and SMNVEV (reference sequence). The CDR3 protein is CASSRVAGGKGRETQYF. The CDR3 nucleotides are TGTGCCAGCAGCAGGGTGGCAGGGGGCAAAGGGCGAGAGACCCAGTACTTC.

V gene TRBV5-1 combines with J gene TRBJ1-2; tentative D call: TRBD1 (5 bases). Germline CDR1 reads SGHRS; CDR2 reads YFSETQ. The CDR3 is 13 amino acids. Trimming shortened V by 4 bases and J by 4 bases, and 11 bases separated the two germline ends. The CDR3 DNA sequence: TGCGCCAGCAGCACATCCGGGACCTATGGCTACACCTTC. Its protein is CASSTSGTYGYTF.

Of note for this clone: An end of the junction differs from the germline gene, which may be a read error. CDR3 in DNA: TGCAGCGCTGGGACAGGACAATTGGTCTTC. It translates to CSAGTGQLVF. V is TRBV29-1 and J is TRBJ2-1, with 8 bases that match TRBD1. There are 10 residues in the CDR3. Germline V lookup: CDR1 SQVTM, CDR2 ANQGSEA.

The chain recombines TRBV5-4 with TRBJ2-2, with 7 bases fitting TRBD2. CDR3 length: 15 residues. J lost 2 bases, V lost 4 bases, and 5 bases had no gene match. Germline V gene data show CDR1 as SGHNT and CDR2 as YYREEE (reference sequence). CDR3 sequence: CASSTGLKNTGELFF. The CDR3 coding sequence is TGTGCCAGCAGCACGGGACTAAAAAACACCGGGGAGCTGTTTTTT.

The chain links TRBV2 to TRBJ2-5; tentatively, D is TRBD1 or TRBD2 (6 bases each). This CDR3 region has 14 residues. Germline CDR1 reads SNHLY; CDR2 reads FYNNEI. V shed 6 bases and J shed 5 bases, with 16 bases lying between them. The CDR3 region is CASSAQRGVETQYF. CDR3 sequence (DNA): TGTGCCAGCAGCGCACAGAGGGGGGTGGAGACCCAGTACTTC.

The chain couples TRBV30 to TRBJ2-7, with 9 bases matching TRBD1. Germline-derived CDR1 and CDR2 are GTSNPN and SVGIG (reference sequence). V was clipped by 5 bases and J by 1 base; unmatched bases: 9. The CDR3 is 15 amino acids. DNA for the CDR3: TGTGCCTGGTCTCAGGGACAGGGATATTCCTACGAGCAGTACTTC. Amino acids: CAWSQGQGYSYEQYF.

This clone was detected once. This chain uses TRBV14 with TRBJ1-2; D remains unclear. Trimming took 5 bases from V and 8 from J, leaving 12 bases between them. The CDR3 length is 12 residues. CDR1 is SGHDN and CDR2 is FVKESK in the germline V gene. The CDR3 bases are TGTGCCAGCAGCGAGTATGCTGGGGGCTACACCTTC. Protein sequence: CASSEYAGGYTF.

The J gene is TRBJ2-1, the V gene TRBV6-5; D might be TRBD1 (5 bases). CDR1 MNHEY and CDR2 SVGAGI come from the germline V gene. V lost 0 bases and J lost 10, with 19 bases in between. This CDR3 comprises 16 residues. The DNA for the CDR3 is TGTGCCAGCAGTTACTCTGGCCTAGGGGTCATTGGGGAGCAGTTCTTC. Translation: CASSYSGLGVIGEQFF.